This T cell receptor (beta chain) is from a study of identical twins. Worth noting for this clonotype: Its antigen remains unidentified.

Via MiXCR, TCRdb re-called the 5' RACE reads, giving one row per CDR3 protein. Here the sample spans around 530,000 distinct CDR3 sequences, roughly 15% being singletons. Study-level results: Excess sharing by twins proved weaker in beta out-of-frame sequences. Within monozygotic twins, out-of-frame TCR alpha sharing was underestimated by the models.

This sample also belongs to another study, concerning yellow fever vaccine responses in identical twins.

This sequence was found in a woman in her late teens or twenties in good health. Material for sequencing was CD4+ T cells sorted from blood.

The CDR3 region is CASSLSGRESSPLHF. The CDR3 DNA is TGTGCCAGCAGTTTATCTGGCAGGGAGTCTTCACCCCTCCACTTT. V and J are TRBV12-3 or TRBV12-4 and TRBJ1-6; D possibly corresponds to TRBD1 (5 bases). The CDR3 covers 15 residues. V was clipped by 2 bases and J by 9 bases, with 14 bases between them.